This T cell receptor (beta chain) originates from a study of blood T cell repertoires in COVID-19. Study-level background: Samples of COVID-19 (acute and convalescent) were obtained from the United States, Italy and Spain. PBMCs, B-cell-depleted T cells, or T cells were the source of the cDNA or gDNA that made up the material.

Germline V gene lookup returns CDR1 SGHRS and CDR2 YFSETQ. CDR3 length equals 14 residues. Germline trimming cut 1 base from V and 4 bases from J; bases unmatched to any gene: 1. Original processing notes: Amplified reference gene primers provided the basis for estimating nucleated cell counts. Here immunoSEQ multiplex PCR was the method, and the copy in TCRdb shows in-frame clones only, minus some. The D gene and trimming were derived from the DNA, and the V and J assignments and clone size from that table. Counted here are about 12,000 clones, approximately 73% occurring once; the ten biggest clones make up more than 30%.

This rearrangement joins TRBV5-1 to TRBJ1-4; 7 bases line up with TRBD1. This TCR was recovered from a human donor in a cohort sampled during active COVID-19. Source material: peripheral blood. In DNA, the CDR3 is TGCGCCAGCAGCTTGCAGGGGGTTAATGAAAAACTGTTTTTT. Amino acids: CASSLQGVNEKLFF.